This record looks at one T cell receptor beta chain sequence and its context. This clone occurred a few times. The antigen it binds to is not known. No qualities accompany the bases; no much larger clone lies one base away. These data belong to a study of PD-L1 blockade in urothelial cancer (dated by TCRdb to about 2017). In terms of the full investigation: All patients started therapy around 2014 and received atezolizumab 1,200 mg intravenously every 3 weeks. About 85% of the roughly 29 patients were identified as males with urothelial cancer of bladder origin, and a prior smoking history was reported by 18 of 29 patients. Patients had an ECOG performance status of 0 or 1 and had received between 0 and 3 prior chemotherapy regimens. Blood samples were analyzed at two time points: 3 weeks after treatment start (second dose) and 6 weeks after treatment start. A median of roughly 140,000 T cells and 80,000 or so unique TCRs was obtained from blood samples, and a median clonality of roughly 0.074 was observed. The study was an exploratory multi-omic analysis of somatic, immune and clinical correlates of response to PD-L1 blockade with atezolizumab in urothelial cancer. Pretreatment tumor samples and matched peripheral blood, collected serially before and after atezolizumab treatment, underwent TCR sequencing. Durable clinical benefit was defined as progression-free survival longer than 6 months, and TCR features were also tested against progression-free and overall survival. In the same patients, whole exome sequencing and RNA sequencing of pretreatment tumors were performed in addition to TCR sequencing. Durable clinical benefit was achieved by nine patients and was not achieved by 20 patients. Twenty-nine patients had pretreatment blood TCR-seq, some 24 had at least one posttreatment blood collection, and some 24 had tumor TCR-seq.

Paper-wide results and their limitations: Patients with durable benefit showed greater expansion of tumor-associated TCR clones in peripheral blood 3 weeks after starting treatment (n ≈ 20, p = 0.022). Small sample size (n ≈ 27) and many exploratory analyses mean the results are intended to be hypothesis-generating. A pretreatment peripheral blood TCR clonality below the median was linked to improved progression-free and overall survival.

To estimate absolute template abundance from read counts, synthetic TCR analog templates were spiked into each PCR. The immunoSEQ assay used bias-controlled V and J gene primers to amplify TCRbeta CDR3 regions from genomic DNA. Rearranged TCRbeta segments were sequenced at approximately 20X coverage. Per the original workflow: Clustering was used to correct sequencing errors, and CDR3s were annotated against IMGT to assign V, D and J genes. Out-of-frame and stop-codon sequences were excluded, and only productive TCRbeta rearrangements were used in downstream analyses. Clonality was calculated as one minus the Shannon entropy normalized by the log of the number of unique productive sequences. Clones differing between time points or between blood and tumor were identified by Fisher's exact test with Benjamini-Hochberg correction at adjusted p below 0.01. Imported from immuneACCESS, the table was reduced by TCRdb to in-frame sequences with V and J called. These copies leave out some clones; in studies compared against another copy, an unresolved V gene accounts for under half, and the cause of the remainder is not known. V and J calls and clone size are those listed in that table; D and trimming were worked out from the DNA. The sample table holds over 40,000 clones, of which roughly 78% were seen once. The leading ten clones occupy approximately 3% of the sample.

A cohort of around 28 patients with locally advanced or metastatic urothelial carcinoma, treated at Memorial Sloan Kettering on a trial protocol, was included. Peripheral blood mononuclear cells were collected pretreatment and during treatment, with between 1 and 8 total time points per patient. The Qiagen DNeasy Blood extraction kit was used to purify genomic DNA from total PBMCs and from tumor samples. Collected pretreatment and during treatment, PBMCs were isolated and stored as previously described. The CDR3 runs 12 residues from the cysteine to the phenylalanine. Of the read, only the CDR3 DNA is kept; its 36 bases are in frame from base 1. CDR1 and CDR2, looked up from the germline V gene (reference sequence), are MNHEY and SMNVEV. The V and J ends are trimmed by 5 bases and 2 bases, leaving 3 bases between them.

The rearranged segments are TRBV27 and TRBJ1-4, with no confident D gene call. The TCR comes from a man in his 70s with urothelial cancer. The starting material was PBMCs, obtained around atezolizumab (anti-PD-L1) treatment. CDR3 sequence: CASSPTNEKLFF. The bases are TGTGCCAGCAGTCCTACTAATGAAAAACTGTTTTTT. With all but the CDR3 taken from the reference TRBV27 and TRBJ1-4 genes, the full variable domain is: EAQVTQNPRYLITVTGKKLTVTCSQNMNHEYMSWYRQDPGLGLRQIYYSMNVEVTDKGDVPEGYKVSRKEKRNFPLILESPSPNQTSLYFCASSPTNEKLFFGSGTQLSVL.